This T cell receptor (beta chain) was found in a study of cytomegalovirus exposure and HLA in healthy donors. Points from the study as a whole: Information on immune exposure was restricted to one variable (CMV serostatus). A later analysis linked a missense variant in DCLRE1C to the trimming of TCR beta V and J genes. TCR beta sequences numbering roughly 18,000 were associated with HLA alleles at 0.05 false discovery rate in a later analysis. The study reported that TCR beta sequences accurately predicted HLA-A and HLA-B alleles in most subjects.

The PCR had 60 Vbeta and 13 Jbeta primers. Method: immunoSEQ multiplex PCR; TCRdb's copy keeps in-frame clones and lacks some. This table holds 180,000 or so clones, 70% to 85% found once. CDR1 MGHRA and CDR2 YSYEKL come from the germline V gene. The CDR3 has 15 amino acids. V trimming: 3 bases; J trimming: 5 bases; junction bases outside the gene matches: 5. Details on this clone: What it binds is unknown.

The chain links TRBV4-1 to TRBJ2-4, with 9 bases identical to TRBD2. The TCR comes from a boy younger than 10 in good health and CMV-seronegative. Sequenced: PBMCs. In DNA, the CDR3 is TGCGCCAGCAGCCATGTTATAGCGGGGGAAAACATTCAGTACTTC. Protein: CASSHVIAGENIQYF.